A selection of T cell receptor beta chains follows, all from one sample in a study of OX40 agonist ivuxolimab in advanced cancers. Here immunoSEQ multiplex PCR was the method, and the copy in TCRdb shows in-frame clones only, minus some. The sample yields some 18,000 clones, about 71% seen once. This specimen consisted of CD4+ or CD8+ T cells sorted from blood, obtained in a trial of the OX40 agonist ivuxolimab. The source of these receptors is an adult with an advanced solid tumor such as melanoma, head and neck, liver or kidney cancer. Each CDR3 is given with its conserved first and last residue. The D gene is left open where the match is weak. Clone size is stated in some rows and not others, as once, few, many or a class when expanded.

clone size | D gene | V gene | CDR3 protein
NA | TRBD2 | TRBV27 | CASSQSARETGEQYF
NA | NA | TRBV6-1 | CASSEPGNEQYF
NA | TRBD1 | TRBV10-3 | CASTGGSSGNTIYF
medium-sized | TRBD1 | TRBV5-1 | CASSAPTGDGWSSYEQYF
NA | NA | TRBV9 | CASSVKETHSYEQYF
medium-sized | TRBD2 | TRBV2 | CASSEVAGELYEQYF
NA | NA | TRBV6-5 | CASSPDSTEAFF
NA | TRBD1 | TRBV6-5 | CASSYSRTGDEQYF
medium-sized | NA | TRBV30 | CAWSYKAHEAFF
NA | TRBD1 | TRBV28 | CASSFQGVVGYTF
NA | NA | TRBV5-1 | CASSLVGSEQYF
NA | NA | TRBV6-5 | CASSYESGYNEQFF
NA | NA | TRBV7-8 | CASSLEDLWDEQFF
NA | NA | TRBV4-3 | CASSQEGRGINSPLHF
NA | TRBD2 | TRBV5-8 | CASSLGLAGDTGELFF
NA | NA | TRBV11-2 | CASSRGSTEAFF
once | TRBD2 | TRBV7-9 | CASSQASGDNEQFF
NA | NA | TRBV6-5 | CASSYDNEKLFF
NA | NA | TRBV28 | CASSWGFRNQPQHF
NA | TRBD2 | TRBV4-2 | CASSLNRLAGGEQYF
NA | TRBD1 | TRBV15 | CATSIGTGDLYEQYF
NA | NA | TRBV27 | CASSLSGPYEQYF
NA | NA | TRBV27 | CASSYSPPGSGGNQPQHF
once | TRBD2 | TRBV6-5 | CASSFERTGGETQYF
once | NA | TRBV19 | CASSIDRYGNSYEQYF
few | NA | TRBV27 | CASSLFGYTGELFF
once | NA | TRBV7-8 | CASSINTEAFF
NA | NA | TRBV29-1 | CSVEEHDGYTF
medium-sized | NA | TRBV18 | CASSPSGPLAKNIQYF
medium-sized | TRBD2 | TRBV7-7 | CASSLTAGTHNEQFF
NA | TRBD1 | TRBV5-1 | CASSLVAGGLYEQYF
NA | TRBD1 | TRBV5-6 | CASSLDTTGDFSNQPQHF
once | NA | TRBV6-5 | CASSYPGTANEQYF
NA | NA | TRBV7-8 | CASSLLSAQEEQYF
NA | NA | TRBV25-1 | CASSESSTGSQPQHF
NA | NA | TRBV4-3 | CASSQLWDTYNEQFF
NA | NA | TRBV30 | CAWSVDRTLSYEQYF
NA | NA | TRBV19 | CASSGSGEQYF
medium-sized | NA | TRBV28 | CASSLQQGYEQYF
NA | NA | TRBV29-1 | CRARFTGGGGEKLFF
few | NA | TRBV19 | CASSDNSYEQYF